The 31 T cell receptor beta chains below come from one sample, sequenced in a study of CD8 T cells in Susac syndrome. Random hexamers were used to reverse transcribe an amount of about 0.45 to 1 ug RNA. Each CDR3 protein is one row after TCRdb ran MiXCR on the immunoSEQ multiplex PCR reads. The repertoire consists of roughly 200,000 distinct CDR3 sequences, with 90% to 95% occurring once and the leading ten covering 0.095% to 0.1%. The sample comprised CD4+ T cells from PBMCs. Receptors were obtained from a human donor with Susac syndrome.

CDR3 DNA: TGTGCCAGCCTTGGCTCTCCCCGAAAACAGGGCTATGGCTACACCTTC. Translating gives CASLGSPRKQGYGYTF. This chain connects TRBV28 to TRBJ1-2; tentative D call: TRBD1 (6 bases). The CDR3 length is 16 residues. Germline V gene sequence: CDR1 MDHEN, CDR2 SYDVKM. V was clipped by 8 bases and J by 4 bases, with 23 bases between them.

The chain is built from TRBV6-6 and TRBJ1-2; D gene ambiguous. V was shortened by 5 bases and J by 2 bases, with 9 bases between the two germline ends. CDR1 is MNHNY and CDR2 is SVGAGI in the germline V gene (reference sequence). The CDR3 consists of 13 residues. DNA of the CDR3: TGTGCCAGCAGTCCGACGTTGAACTATGGCTACACCTTC. This codes for CASSPTLNYGYTF.

The chain recombines TRBV30 with TRBJ2-2; D uncertain. Trimming cost V 0 bases and J 1 base, with 6 bases left between them. From germline, CDR1 is GTSNPN and CDR2 SVGIG (reference sequence). This CDR3 is 14 amino acids long. Here the CDR3 reads CAWSVTVNTGELFF. The CDR3 DNA reads TGTGCCTGGAGTGTAACGGTGAACACCGGGGAGCTGTTTTTT.

The V call is TRBV3-1, the J call TRBJ1-2; TRBD1 is a possible D gene (5 bases). Trimming pared 4 bases from V and 4 bases from J, leaving 16 bases between. Germline assignment: CDR1 LGHDT and CDR2 YNNKEL (reference sequence). The CDR3 is 15 amino acids. In nucleotides, the CDR3 is TGTGCCAGCAGCCCAAAGGTGGGCAGGGCCTATGGCTACACCTTC. Its protein is CASSPKVGRAYGYTF.

As to this clonotype: The germline gene is not matched at one end of the junction; a read error may be the cause. The chain carries TRBV9 and TRBJ2-2; D is unclear. Germline V gene data show CDR1 as SGDLS and CDR2 as YYNGEE. The CDR3 consists of 13 residues. CDR3 coding DNA: TGTGCCAACAGCCCCACGGTCACCGGGGAGCTGTTTTTT. Translating it yields CANSPTVTGELFF.

The CDR3 coding sequence is TGCAGCGTTGGGCAACGAAACGAGCAGTACTTC. Its protein is CSVGQRNEQYF. The chain combines TRBV29-1 with TRBJ2-7; D is unclear. This CDR3 is 11 amino acids long. The V end was cut by 4 bases, the J end by 5 bases, with 9 bases between. The germline gives CDR1 SQVTM, CDR2 ANQGSEA.

V usage is TRBV7-8 and J usage is TRBJ2-1, with 9 nucleotides matching TRBD1. Losses at the gene ends were 5 bases for V and 6 bases for J; bases not matched to a gene: 14. This CDR3 is 17 amino acids long. Germline values: CDR1 SGHVS, CDR2 FQNEAQ. The CDR3 DNA follows: TGTGCCAGCAGCCCCGGTTCCTGGGACAGGGCGGGCAATGAGCAGTTCTTC. It is translated as CASSPGSWDRAGNEQFF.

J is TRBJ2-2 and V is TRBV4-2, with D tentatively TRBD2 (5 bases). The CDR3 consists of 15 residues. Trimming removed 0 bases at V and 7 bases at J, with 12 bases between. Germline CDR1 LGHNA, CDR2 YNFKEQ. CDR3: CASSQDHSAGGELFF. The DNA for the CDR3 is TGTGCCAGCAGCCAAGATCATAGCGCGGGCGGGGAGCTGTTTTTT.

The chain carries TRBV3-1 and TRBJ2-5, with D possibly matching TRBD2 (6 bases). CDR3 length equals 13 residues. Germline loops: CDR1 LGHDT, CDR2 YNNKEL (reference sequence). V was shortened by 3 bases and J by 5 bases, with 10 bases between the two germline ends. CDR3 amino acids: CASSQRGRETQYF. CDR3 DNA: TGTGCCAGCAGCCAGCGTGGGAGGGAGACCCAGTACTTC.

The V call is TRBV3-1, the J call TRBJ1-1; D is undetermined. Trimming took 3 bases from V and 0 from J, leaving 8 bases between them. Germline CDR1 LGHDT, CDR2 YNNKEL (reference sequence). The CDR3 extends over 14 amino acids. CDR3 in amino acids: CASSQGGVNTEAFF. For the CDR3, the DNA is TGTGCCAGCAGCCAGGGTGGGGTGAACACTGAAGCTTTCTTT.

The gene calls are TRBV4-3 and TRBJ2-1; TRBD1 aligns across 12 bases. The length of the CDR3 is 15 residues. Germline V CDR1 and CDR2: LGHNA, YSLEER. J was trimmed by 4 bases and V by 3 bases; bases with no gene match: 1. The CDR3: CASSQGQGAYNEQFF. The DNA of the CDR3 is TGCGCCAGCAGCCAGGGACAGGGGGCATACAATGAGCAGTTCTTC.

The J gene is TRBJ2-3, the V gene TRBV4-2; D might be TRBD1 or TRBD2, each matching 5 bases. Germline V CDR1 and CDR2: LGHNA, YNFKEQ. The germline V and J ends were trimmed by 4 bases and 4 bases, with 21 bases remaining between them. The CDR3 is 17 residues long. The CDR3 DNA sequence: TGTGCCAGCAGCCCCTCGGGTTGGCAGGGAGCGGCAGATACGCAGTATTTT. Translation: CASSPSGWQGAADTQYF.

V gene TRBV20-1 combines with J gene TRBJ2-7; TRBD1 matches 10 bases. CDR1 DFQATT and CDR2 SNEGSKA come from the germline V gene (reference sequence). Germline trimming cut 6 bases from V and 3 bases from J; bases unmatched to any gene: 8. The CDR3 has 14 amino acids. Written as DNA, the CDR3 is TGCAGTGCCATGGGGACAGGGGCAGACTACGAGCAGTACTTC. It is translated as CSAMGTGADYEQYF.

The chain links TRBV7-2 to TRBJ1-2; 7 nucleotides agree with TRBD1. The CDR3 spans 14 residues. Germline CDR1 reads SGHTA; CDR2 reads FQGNSA. The V segment lost 0 bases and the J segment 5 bases; nucleotides outside the gene matches: 3. The CDR3, as DNA: TGTGCCAGCAGCTTAGCCTCGGGACAGTATGGCTACACCTTC. The encoded protein is CASSLASGQYGYTF.

The gene calls are TRBV15 and TRBJ2-7, with D perhaps TRBD1 (6 bases). V was pared by 5 bases and J by 0 bases, with 11 bases between. The germline V gene encodes CDR1 LNHNV and CDR2 YYDKDF (reference sequence). The CDR3 contains 14 residues. CDR3 amino acids: CATSGGLSSYEQYF. CDR3 coding DNA: TGTGCCACCAGCGGGGGCCTAAGCTCCTACGAGCAGTACTTC.

This rearrangement joins TRBV29-1 to TRBJ1-4; a weak D match, TRBD1 (6 bases). V lost 1 base and J lost 8, with 14 bases in between. Germline V gives CDR1 SQVTM, CDR2 ANQGSEA. This CDR3 has 14 residues. CDR3 in DNA: TGCAGCGTTGAAGCAGCAGGGGCTGGGGAAAAACTGTTTTTT. This codes for CSVEAAGAGEKLFF.

The rearrangement uses TRBV6-4 and TRBJ2-2; D remains ambiguous. Trimming removed 4 bases from V and 9 bases from J, with 15 bases in between. CDR3 length equals 14 residues. Germline CDR1 is MRHNA and CDR2 is SNTAGT. The CDR3 loop is CASSGVAGSRELFF. Here the CDR3 DNA reads TGTGCCAGCAGTGGGGTCGCCGGATCCCGGGAGCTGTTTTTT.

The chain is built from TRBV14 and TRBJ1-2; no clear D. The CDR3 covers 13 residues. Germline CDR1 and CDR2: SGHDN and FVKESK. Trimming cost V 0 bases and J 5 bases, with 7 bases left between them. The CDR3, as DNA: TGTGCCAGCAGCCAAGAAGTGTCATATGGCTACACCTTC. Protein product: CASSQEVSYGYTF.

The chain carries TRBV29-1 and TRBJ2-5; D might be TRBD2 (5 bases). V lost 2 bases, J lost 4 bases, and 11 bases lay in between. The length of the CDR3 is 13 residues. Germline loops: CDR1 SQVTM, CDR2 ANQGSEA. The DNA for the CDR3 is TGCAGCGTTGAATGGACTGTGCGAGAGACCCAGTACTTC. Translated: CSVEWTVRETQYF. The full variable domain, completed using reference TRBV29-1 and TRBJ2-5, is SAVISQKPSRDICQRGTSLTIQCQVDSQVTMMFWYRQQPGQSLTLIATANQGSEATYESGFVIDKFPISRPNLTFSTLTVSNMSPEDSSIYLCSVEWTVRETQYFGPGTRLLVL.

Here the CDR3 reads CASSWTGLSSNEQFF. The CDR3 DNA reads TGTGCCAGCAGCTGGACGGGACTCTCTAGCAATGAGCAGTTCTTC. The rearrangement links TRBV28 to TRBJ2-1; TRBD2 might be the D (6 bases). Trimming removed 6 bases from V and 6 bases from J, with 18 bases in between. The CDR3 totals 15 residues. Germline CDR1 and CDR2: MDHEN and SYDVKM.

This chain connects TRBV4-3 to TRBJ2-3; 8 bases agree with TRBD2. CDR1 and CDR2 from the germline V gene are LGHNA and YSLEER. CDR3 length: 17 residues. Trimming at V came to 1 base and at J to 4 bases, leaving 10 bases not matched to a gene. The DNA of the CDR3 is TGCGCCAGCAGCCAAGCTATTGCCGGGACTAGGGCAGATACGCAGTATTTT. Residues: CASSQAIAGTRADTQYF.

The chain joins TRBV12-3 or TRBV12-4 to TRBJ1-1, with D unresolved. The length of the CDR3 is 11 residues. With 1 base removed from V and 6 bases from J, the gap between germline ends came to 3 bases. The CDR3 bases are TGTGCCAGCAGTTTAGGTCCTGAAGCTTTCTTT. Its protein product is CASSLGPEAFF.

The chain couples TRBV7-2 to TRBJ1-4; the D gene is possibly TRBD1 (6 bases). The length of the CDR3 is 15 residues. V lost 3 bases and J lost 0, with 8 bases in between. Germline CDR1 is SGHTA and CDR2 is FQGNSA. The CDR3 region has the DNA TGTGCCAGCAGCTTGGGACATCCAACTAATGAAAAACTGTTTTTT. This encodes CASSLGHPTNEKLFF.

The rearrangement uses TRBV18 and TRBJ2-1; 12 bases align to TRBD2. The length of the CDR3 is 18 residues. The V segment lost 3 bases and the J segment 2 bases; nucleotides outside the gene matches: 8. Germline lookup yields CDR1 KGHSH and CDR2 LQKENI. The CDR3 DNA reads as TGTGCCAGCTCACCTCTCACTAGCGGGGGGTTTACCTACAATGAGCAGTTCTTC. This translates into CASSPLTSGGFTYNEQFF.

This rearrangement joins TRBV25-1 to TRBJ2-7, with no clear D. Per the germline V gene, CDR1 is MGHDK and CDR2 is SYGVNS. The V end lost 4 bases, the J end lost 9 bases, and 16 bases lay between the germline ends. The CDR3 is 13 residues long. The CDR3 nucleotides read TGTGCCAGCAGTGGCTTACCCGTCCTGGGGCAGTACTTC. Translated: CASSGLPVLGQYF.

This clonotype was detected once. V and J are TRBV9 and TRBJ2-7; possible D gene TRBD1, 6 bases. The CDR3 sequence is 13 residues long. V lost 0 bases and J 3 bases, leaving 7 bases between the germline ends. Germline V CDR1 and CDR2: SGDLS, YYNGEE. The chain's CDR3 is CASSVGDNYEQYF. CDR3 nucleotides: TGTGCCAGCAGCGTAGGGGACAACTACGAGCAGTACTTC.

This rearrangement joins TRBV20-1 to TRBJ2-1; TRBD2 agrees at 7 bases. With 6 bases clipped from V and 4 bases from J, the junction kept 6 bases outside the gene matches. Germline V CDR1 and CDR2: DFQATT, SNEGSKA (reference sequence). The CDR3 loop spans 13 amino acids. This chain's CDR3 is CSARTRFYNEQFF. Written as DNA, the CDR3 is TGCAGTGCGAGGACTAGATTTTACAATGAGCAGTTCTTC.

The chain is built from TRBV20-1 and TRBJ2-6, with a tentative D call TRBD2 (5 bases). With 6 bases removed from V and 0 bases from J, the gap between germline ends came to 12 bases. CDR3 size: 15 residues. Germline V CDR1 and CDR2: DFQATT, SNEGSKA (reference sequence). CDR3 protein: CSAARRDSGANVLTF. DNA of the CDR3: TGCAGTGCAGCTCGCCGGGACTCTGGGGCCAACGTCCTGACTTTC.

The chain carries TRBV6-5 and TRBJ2-5, with no clear D. The CDR3 is 13 amino acids. V lost 2 bases, J lost 3 bases, and 7 bases lay in between. Looked up from germline, CDR1 is MNHEY and CDR2 is SVGAGI. The CDR3 protein is CASSYGSKETQYF. In DNA, the CDR3 is TGTGCCAGCAGTTACGGATCCAAAGAGACCCAGTACTTC.

The chain links TRBV20-1 to TRBJ2-5; 9 bases are shared with TRBD1. Germline CDR1 reads DFQATT; CDR2 reads SNEGSKA (reference sequence). V gave up 3 bases and J gave up 2 bases; unmatched junction bases: 7. The CDR3 runs to 15 residues. CDR3 amino acids: CSARSGQGYQETQYF. The DNA of the CDR3 is TGCAGTGCTAGGAGCGGACAGGGGTATCAAGAGACCCAGTACTTC.

This chain links TRBV27 with TRBJ2-5; 10 bases map to TRBD2. V gave up 3 bases and J gave up 5 bases; unmatched junction bases: 12. Germline values: CDR1 MNHEY, CDR2 SMNVEV (reference sequence). CDR3 length: 17 amino acids. CDR3 loop: CASSLLGLAGAGETQYF. DNA of the CDR3: TGTGCCAGCAGTTTGTTGGGGCTAGCGGGGGCCGGGGAGACCCAGTACTTC.